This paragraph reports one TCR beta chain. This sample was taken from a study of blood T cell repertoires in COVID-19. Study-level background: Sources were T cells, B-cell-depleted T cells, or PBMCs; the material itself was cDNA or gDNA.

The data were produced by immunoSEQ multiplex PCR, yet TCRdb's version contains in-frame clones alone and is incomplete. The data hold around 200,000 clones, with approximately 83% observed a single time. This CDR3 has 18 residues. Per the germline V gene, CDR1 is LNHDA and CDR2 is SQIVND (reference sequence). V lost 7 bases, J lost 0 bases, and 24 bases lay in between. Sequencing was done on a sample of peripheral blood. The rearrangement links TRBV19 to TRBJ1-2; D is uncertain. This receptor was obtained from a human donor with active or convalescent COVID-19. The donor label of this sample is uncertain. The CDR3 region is CASTLQSGKWGPNYGYTF. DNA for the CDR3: TGTGCCAGTACCCTCCAGAGCGGAAAGTGGGGTCCTAACTATGGCTACACCTTC.